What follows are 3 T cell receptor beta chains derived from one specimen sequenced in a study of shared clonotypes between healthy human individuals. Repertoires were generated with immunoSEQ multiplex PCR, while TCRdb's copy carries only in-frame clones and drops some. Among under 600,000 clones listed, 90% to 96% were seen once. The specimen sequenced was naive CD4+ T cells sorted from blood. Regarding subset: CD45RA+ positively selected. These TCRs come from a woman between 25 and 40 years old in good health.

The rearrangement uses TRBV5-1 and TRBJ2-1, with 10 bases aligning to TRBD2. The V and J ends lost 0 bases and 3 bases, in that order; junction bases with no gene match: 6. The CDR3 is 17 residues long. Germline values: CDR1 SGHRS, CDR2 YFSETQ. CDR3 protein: CASSLVGLAEDYNEQFF. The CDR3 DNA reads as TGCGCCAGCAGCTTGGTAGGACTAGCGGAAGACTACAATGAGCAGTTCTTC.

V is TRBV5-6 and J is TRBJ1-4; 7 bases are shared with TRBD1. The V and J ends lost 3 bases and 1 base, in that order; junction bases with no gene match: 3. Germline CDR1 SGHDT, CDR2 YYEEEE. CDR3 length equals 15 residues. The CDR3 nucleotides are TGTGCCAGCAGCTATAGGGGGCTAACTAATGAAAAACTGTTTTTT. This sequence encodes CASSYRGLTNEKLFF.

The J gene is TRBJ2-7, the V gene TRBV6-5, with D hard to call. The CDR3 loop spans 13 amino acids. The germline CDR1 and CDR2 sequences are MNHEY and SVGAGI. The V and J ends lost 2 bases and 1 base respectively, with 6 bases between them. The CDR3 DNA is TGTGCCAGCAGTTACCCCGGTTCCTACGAGCAGTACTTC. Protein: CASSYPGSYEQYF.